This T cell receptor (beta chain) came from a study of T cell changes during pregnancy in multiple sclerosis (dated by TCRdb to between 2018 and 2021). In the study overall: In women with multiple sclerosis, the researchers looked at how the T cell repertoire shifted as pregnancy progressed.

In regard to this clone: The antigen this receptor binds is unknown. There are no base qualities to consult, and no much larger clone falls within one base.

The library was built by means of the immunoSEQ multiplex PCR assay. This immuneACCESS table, as held by TCRdb, lists in-frame sequences with V and J called but not all clones. Of the missing ones, under half trace to an unresolved V gene in checked studies; the others have no known cause. Within this sample are some 120,000 clones, with about 94% of them counted one time only. Of the sample, 1.5% to 1.7% falls within the top ten clones. Per the germline V gene, MNHEY is the CDR1 and SVGAGI is the CDR2. The CDR3 covers 14 residues, taking in both the cysteine and the phenylalanine. Only the CDR3 DNA stays, 42 bases, in frame from base 1. V and J lose 4 bases and 0 bases, and a span of 8 bases separates them.

The source of this sequence is a female donor with multiple sclerosis, enrolled in a pregnancy study. The specimen comprised peripheral blood, sampled in the third trimester of pregnancy. The sequence links TRBV6-5 to TRBJ2-3; the D gene cannot be named for sure. The DNA reads as follows: TGTGCCAGCAGTTCTGCAGTGAGCACAGATACGCAGTATTTT. It encodes CASSSAVSTDTQYF.